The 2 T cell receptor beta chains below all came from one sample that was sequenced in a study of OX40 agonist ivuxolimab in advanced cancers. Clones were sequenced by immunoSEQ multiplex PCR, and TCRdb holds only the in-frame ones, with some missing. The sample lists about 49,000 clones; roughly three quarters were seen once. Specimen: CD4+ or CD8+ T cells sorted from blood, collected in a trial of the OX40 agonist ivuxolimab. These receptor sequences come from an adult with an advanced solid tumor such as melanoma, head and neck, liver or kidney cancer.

The CDR3 spells CASSPTRGSSDTQYF. CDR3 nucleotides: TGTGCCAGCTCACCAACCCGCGGGAGTTCAGATACGCAGTATTTT. The chain uses TRBV18 and TRBJ2-3; 7 bases match TRBD2. Germline loops: CDR1 KGHSH, CDR2 LQKENI. CDR3 length: 15 residues. With 2 bases clipped from V and 4 bases from J, the junction kept 6 bases outside the gene matches.

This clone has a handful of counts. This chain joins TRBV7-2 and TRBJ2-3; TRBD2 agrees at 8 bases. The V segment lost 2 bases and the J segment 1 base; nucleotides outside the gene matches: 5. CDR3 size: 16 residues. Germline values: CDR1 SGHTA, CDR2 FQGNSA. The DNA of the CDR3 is TGTGCCAGCAGCTTAATGGCCGGGGGGGGCACAGATACGCAGTATTTT. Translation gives CASSLMAGGGTDTQYF.